The rows below give T cell receptor beta chains drawn from one sample of a study of CD8 T cells in Susac syndrome. TCRdb independently ran MiXCR on the immunoSEQ multiplex PCR reads; one entry per CDR3 protein. The top ten clones hold 0.15% to 0.2% of a sample with about 150,000 distinct CDR3 sequences, 85% to 95% of them seen once. The sample was CD8+ T cells from PBMCs. The receptors stem from a human donor with Susac syndrome. The CDR3 runs from the conserved cysteine through the conserved F or W. Each record gives: J gene, D gene, V gene, CDR3 DNA, CDR3 protein. D genes are given only for firm matches.

j_call: TRBJ1-2; d_call: TRBD1; v_call: TRBV5-4; cdr3_nt: TGTGCCAGCAGCTCCCCGGGACAGGGGGCGCCTGGCTACACCTTC; cdr3_aa: CASSSPGQGAPGYTF
j_call: TRBJ1-2; d_call: TRBD1; v_call: TRBV14; cdr3_nt: TGTGCCAGCAGCGACGGACAGGTCTATGGCTACACCTTC; cdr3_aa: CASSDGQVYGYTF
j_call: TRBJ2-1; d_call: .; v_call: TRBV9; cdr3_nt: TGTGCCAGCAGTCCCGGAGGCAATGAGCAGTTCTTC; cdr3_aa: CASSPGGNEQFF
j_call: TRBJ2-7; d_call: .; v_call: TRBV2; cdr3_nt: TGTGCCAGCAGTGGAACAGCCTCCTACGAGCAGTACTTC; cdr3_aa: CASSGTASYEQYF
j_call: TRBJ2-3; d_call: TRBD2; v_call: TRBV7-6; cdr3_nt: TGTGCCAGCAGCCAGGTAGCGGGAGGGTCAGATACGCAGTATTTT; cdr3_aa: CASSQVAGGSDTQYF
j_call: TRBJ1-3; d_call: .; v_call: TRBV7-9; cdr3_nt: TGTGCCAGCAGCTCGAGCAGTCGGGTCGGGGACACCATATATTTT; cdr3_aa: CASSSSSRVGDTIYF
j_call: TRBJ1-3; d_call: .; v_call: TRBV28; cdr3_nt: TGTGCCAGCAGTTTTGCCCCGTGGGAATCAGGAAACACCATATATTTT; cdr3_aa: CASSFAPWESGNTIYF
j_call: TRBJ1-4; d_call: .; v_call: TRBV5-1; cdr3_nt: TGCGCCAGCAGCTTGCGGGGTCTGGACTCATCGGCCTCTAATGAAAAACTGTTTTTT; cdr3_aa: CASSLRGLDSSASNEKLFF
j_call: TRBJ1-2; d_call: .; v_call: TRBV10-3; cdr3_nt: TGTGCCATCAGCGAGATACAGGGAATTCCGGATGGCTACACCTTC; cdr3_aa: CAISEIQGIPDGYTF
j_call: TRBJ2-2; d_call: TRBD2; v_call: TRBV29-1; cdr3_nt: TGCAGCGTTGATGTAGCGGGACGGAACACCGGGGAGCTGTTTTTT; cdr3_aa: CSVDVAGRNTGELFF